This is a list of T cell receptor beta chains from one sample in a study of blood T cells in healthy people across ages. TCRdb processed the 5' RACE reads anew with MiXCR; each CDR3 protein has one entry. The sample comprises roughly 800,000 distinct CDR3 sequences, 58% of which are singletons, and roughly 22% rests with the top ten. Sequencing input: blood. The receptors derive from a man aged 30 to 45 in good health. CDR3s include the opening cysteine and the closing phenylalanine or tryptophan. The D gene is left open where the match is weak. The size field is filled for only some rows; it gives once, few, many or a size class.

V gene	J gene	clone size	D gene	CDR3 protein	CDR3 DNA
TRBV20-1	TRBJ2-3	-	-	CSASGLSASTDTQYF	TGCAGTGCTAGCGGTTTGTCCGCAAGCACAGATACGCAGTATTTT
TRBV30	TRBJ2-1	-	TRBD2	CAWNAGGSVEQFF	TGTGCCTGGAACGCGGGGGGCTCCGTCGAGCAGTTCTTC
TRBV29-1	TRBJ2-5	-	-	CSPSRYARPRETQYF	TGCAGCCCTTCCAGGTACGCCCGTCCAAGGGAGACCCAGTACTTC
TRBV20-1	TRBJ1-4	once	TRBD1	CSARLIATGGNEKLFF	TGCAGTGCTAGGTTGATCGCGACAGGGGGGAATGAAAAGCTGTTTTTT
TRBV10-3	TRBJ1-2	-	-	CASQLNSNYGYTF	TGTGCCAGTCAGCTTAACTCTAACTATGGCTACACCTTC
TRBV5-6	TRBJ2-1	-	-	CASSRVLSYNEQFF	TGTGCCAGCAGCCGGGTTCTCTCCTACAATGAGCAGTTCTTC
TRBV20-1	TRBJ2-4	-	-	CSAMGLLAKNIQYF	TGCAGTGCTATGGGGTTGCTAGCCAAAAACATTCAGTACTTC
TRBV2	TRBJ2-7	-	TRBD2	CASSDKRGLAGFLGEQYF	TGTGCCAGCAGTGACAAAAGGGGACTAGCGGGATTCCTTGGCGAGCAGTACTTC
TRBV6-6	TRBJ2-7	-	-	CASSFWTSVGTLNEQYF	TGTGCCAGCAGTTTTTGGACATCTGTGGGGACCCTCAACGAGCAGTACTTC
TRBV27	TRBJ2-4	-	-	CASRLGGALAAKNIQYF	TGTGCCAGCAGACTAGGGGGGGCGCTTGCCGCCAAAAACATTCAGTACTTC
TRBV20-1	TRBJ2-3	-	-	CSAAGPLTTDTQYF	TGCAGTGCTGCCGGACCGCTTACCACAGATACGCAGTATTTT
TRBV7-2	TRBJ1-2	-	-	CASSLSTGSDYGYTF	TGTGCCAGCAGCTTATCCACAGGGTCTGACTATGGCTACACCTTC
TRBV24-1	TRBJ2-1	few	-	CATSPNRPYNEQFF	TGTGCCACCAGTCCCAATCGGCCGTACAATGAGCAGTTCTTC
TRBV6-4	TRBJ2-7	-	-	CASIRSRGWNEQYF	TGTGCCAGCATAAGATCCCGGGGGTGGAATGAGCAGTACTTC
TRBV14	TRBJ1-2	-	-	CASSQGSDGGFYTF	TGTGCCAGCAGCCAAGGGTCCGACGGGGGCTTCTACACCTTC
TRBV2	TRBJ2-5	-	TRBD1	CAVRDRVSGEQYF	TGTGCCGTCCGGGACAGGGTGTCGGGTGAGCAGTACTTC
TRBV4-3	TRBJ2-7	-	-	CASSQDRAGTSYEQYF	TGCGCCAGCAGCCAAGATAGGGCGGGAACCTCCTACGAGCAGTACTTC
TRBV14	TRBJ2-5	few	-	CASSGWMDSYQETQYF	TGTGCCAGCAGCGGTTGGATGGACAGTTACCAAGAGACCCAGTACTTC
TRBV6-1	TRBJ2-7	once	TRBD2	CACSNGGASAEQYF	TGTGCCTGCAGTAACGGGGGGGCATCGGCCGAGCAGTACTTC
TRBV4-1	TRBJ2-1	-	-	CASSQDSGTSSYNEQFF	TGCGCCAGCAGCCAAGATTCGGGCACATCCTCCTACAATGAGCAGTTCTTC
TRBV3-1	TRBJ1-2	-	-	CASRGVANYGYTF	TGTGCCAGCAGGGGCGTAGCTAACTATGGCTACACCTTC
TRBV5-1	TRBJ1-5	few	-	CASSPSGQPGDQPQHF	TGCGCCAGCAGTCCCTCCGGACAGCCGGGGGATCAGCCCCAGCATTTT
TRBV7-2	TRBJ2-7	-	-	CASSFDNTRDSRGEQYF	TGTGCCAGCAGCTTCGACAATACCAGGGACTCCAGGGGTGAGCAGTACTTC
TRBV29-1	TRBJ2-1	once	TRBD1	CSVQVPGQGPKGEQFF	TGCAGTGTTCAGGTTCCGGGACAGGGTCCGAAGGGTGAGCAGTTCTTC
TRBV7-9	TRBJ1-2	-	-	CASSSGHGYTF	TGTGCCAGCAGCTCCGGGCATGGCTACACCTTC